This TCR beta chain was recorded in a study of regulatory T cells in long-lasting Graves disease (dated by TCRdb to the early 2020s). With respect to the entire study: Patients with persistent Graves' disease were compared with patients with newly diagnosed Graves' disease using TCR sequencing and RNA sequencing of peripheral blood. The study was registered as a clinical trial and conducted in China. A total of some 35 samples underwent TCR sequencing: about 13 from persistent and roughly 20 from newly diagnosed Graves' disease patients. Study-level results and caveats: A larger number of public clonotypes was shared among persistent patients (more than 2,500) than among newly diagnosed patients (around 870). The authors acknowledged the small sample size as a limitation that may reduce accuracy. Preferential use of TRBV28, TRBJ1-2 and TRBJ2-5 was observed in persistent disease, whereas TRBV20-1 and TRBJ2-1 were favored in newly diagnosed disease. Only peripheral blood was studied, because thyroid tissue, the primary lesion, was inaccessible. Compared with newly diagnosed patients, persistent Graves' disease patients had lower TCR Shannon entropy and fewer highly expanded clones, which suggests clonal expansion.

The public reads were reprocessed in TCRdb via fastp at Q25 and MiXCR, keeping in-frame beta chains. Every CDR3 protein is listed once, alongside the most common genes and DNA of its rows. The sample has about 1,200 distinct CDR3 sequences on record, approximately 78% of them singletons. The ten most abundant clones make up approximately 9.8% of the sample. Concerning this clonotype itself: The target of this receptor is not known. Base quality data are lacking; no much larger clone is found one base away.

For both TCR sequencing and RNA sequencing, RNA was extracted from PBMCs using TRIzol. The diagnosis of Graves' disease was made according to American Thyroid Association guidelines. Patients for the study were recruited at an endocrinology department in Xi'an, China. Each patient gave about 9.1 milliliters of peripheral blood, collected in an EDTA anticoagulant tube. Ficoll Paque Plus density gradient separation was used to isolate PBMCs, and no further T cell sorting was performed. An Agilent 2100 Bioanalyzer and agarose gel were used to assess RNA quality, and a NanoDrop 2000 was used to measure RNA concentration. CDR1 and CDR2 are drawn from the germline V gene (reference sequence): DFQATT, SNEGSKA. V is pared back by 5 bases and J by 0 bases, with 11 bases lying between the germline termini. Its CDR3 holds 15 amino acids, cysteine through phenylalanine. The entry retains the CDR3 DNA only, 45 bases that are in frame from base 1.

This TCR was sampled from a woman in her 30s with Graves disease. Donor details come from another sample of the same person, matched by shared clones. Sequencing was performed on peripheral blood mononuclear cells (PBMCs), taken with antithyroid drug treatment, in newly diagnosed or persistent Graves disease (not recorded which). In this chain, TRBV20-1 is recombined with TRBJ1-6; the D segment could be TRBD1, given 6 matching bases. The DNA sequence is TGCAGTGCTTCCAGGGGAAGCTCCTATAATTCACCCCTCCACTTT. Its amino acids are CSASRGSSYNSPLHF.